This TCR beta chain was observed in a study of blood T cell repertoires in COVID-19. Some clones are missing from TCRdb's copy, which holds only in-frame ones; the method was immunoSEQ multiplex PCR. The table includes over 200,000 clones, roughly 87% detected once. V shed 2 bases and J shed 1 base, with 9 bases lying between them. Looked up from germline, CDR1 is SGHTA and CDR2 is FQGNSA. This CDR3 is built from 15 residues. V and J are TRBV7-2 and TRBJ2-1; D might be TRBD2 (6 bases). Sequenced input: peripheral blood. This receptor was obtained from a woman aged 18-29 years who had recovered from COVID-19. The DNA of the CDR3 is TGTGCCAGCAGCTTACTCGGGGGATCCTACAATGAGCAGTTCTTC. It codes for CASSLLGGSYNEQFF.